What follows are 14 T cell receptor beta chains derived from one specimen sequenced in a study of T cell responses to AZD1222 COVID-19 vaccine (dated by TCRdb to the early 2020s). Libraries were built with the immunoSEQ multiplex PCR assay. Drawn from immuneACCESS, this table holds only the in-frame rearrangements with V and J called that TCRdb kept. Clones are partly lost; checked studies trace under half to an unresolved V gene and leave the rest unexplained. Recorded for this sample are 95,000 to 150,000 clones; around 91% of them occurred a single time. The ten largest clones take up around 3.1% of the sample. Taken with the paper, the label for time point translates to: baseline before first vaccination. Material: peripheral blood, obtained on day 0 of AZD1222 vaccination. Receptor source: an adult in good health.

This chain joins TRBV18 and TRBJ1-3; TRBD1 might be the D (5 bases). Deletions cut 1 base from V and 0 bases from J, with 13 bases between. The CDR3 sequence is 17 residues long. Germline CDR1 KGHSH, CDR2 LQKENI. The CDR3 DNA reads TGTGCCAGCTCACCACTAGTCGGCAGGGCCTCTGGAAACACCATATATTTT. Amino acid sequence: CASSPLVGRASGNTIYF.

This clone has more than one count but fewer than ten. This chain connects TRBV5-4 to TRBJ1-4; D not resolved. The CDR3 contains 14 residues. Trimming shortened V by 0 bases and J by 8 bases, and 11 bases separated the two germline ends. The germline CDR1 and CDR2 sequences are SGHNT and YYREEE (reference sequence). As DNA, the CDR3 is TGTGCCAGCAGCTTGGACCCCGGGAAGGAAAAACTGTTTTTT. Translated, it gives CASSLDPGKEKLFF.

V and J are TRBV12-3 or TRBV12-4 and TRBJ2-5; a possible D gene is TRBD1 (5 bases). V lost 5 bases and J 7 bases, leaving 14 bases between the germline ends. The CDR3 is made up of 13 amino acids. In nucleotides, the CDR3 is TGTGCCAGCAGTACGGTGCCTAGGGGGACCCAGTACTTC. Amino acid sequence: CASSTVPRGTQYF.

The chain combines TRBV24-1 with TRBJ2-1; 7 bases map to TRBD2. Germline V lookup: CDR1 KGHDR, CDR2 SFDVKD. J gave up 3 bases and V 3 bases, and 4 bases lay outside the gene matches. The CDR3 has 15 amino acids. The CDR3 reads CATSDGGEVYNEQFF. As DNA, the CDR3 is TGTGCCACCAGTGATGGGGGGGAGGTCTACAATGAGCAGTTCTTC.

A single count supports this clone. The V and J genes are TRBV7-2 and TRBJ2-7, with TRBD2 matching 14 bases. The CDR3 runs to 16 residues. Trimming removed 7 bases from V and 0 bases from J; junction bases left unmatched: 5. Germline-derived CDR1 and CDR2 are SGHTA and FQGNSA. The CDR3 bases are TGTGCCAGCACCGTGGGACTAGCGGGAGACTCCTACGAGCAGTACTTC. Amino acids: CASTVGLAGDSYEQYF.

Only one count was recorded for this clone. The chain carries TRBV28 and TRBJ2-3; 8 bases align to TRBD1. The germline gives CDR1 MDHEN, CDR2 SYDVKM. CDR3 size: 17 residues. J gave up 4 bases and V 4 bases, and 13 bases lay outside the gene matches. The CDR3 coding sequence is TGTGCCAGCAGTTGGGAAGTGAGGACAGGGATGGCAGATACGCAGTATTTT. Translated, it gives CASSWEVRTGMADTQYF.

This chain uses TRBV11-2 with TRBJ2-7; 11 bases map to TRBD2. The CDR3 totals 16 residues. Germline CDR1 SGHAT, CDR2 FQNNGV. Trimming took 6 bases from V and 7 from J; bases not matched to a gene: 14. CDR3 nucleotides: TGTGCCAGCAGTTCCTTGAGACTAGCGGGACCGGGGGAGCAGTACTTC. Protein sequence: CASSSLRLAGPGEQYF.

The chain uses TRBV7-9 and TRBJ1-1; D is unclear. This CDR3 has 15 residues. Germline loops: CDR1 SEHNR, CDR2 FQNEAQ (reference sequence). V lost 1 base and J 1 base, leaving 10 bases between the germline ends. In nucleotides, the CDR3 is TGTGCCAGCAGCTTAGAACTCACGGCGAACACTGAAGCTTTCTTT. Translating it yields CASSLELTANTEAFF.

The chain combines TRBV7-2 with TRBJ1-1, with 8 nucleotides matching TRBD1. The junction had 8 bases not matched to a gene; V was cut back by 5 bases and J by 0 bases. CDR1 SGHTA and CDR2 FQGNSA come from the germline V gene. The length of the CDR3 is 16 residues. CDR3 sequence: CASSPAPQGVNTEAFF. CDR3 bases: TGTGCCAGCAGCCCCGCTCCACAGGGGGTGAACACTGAAGCTTTCTTT.

The CDR3 here is CASSLDLGPFEQYF. In DNA form, the CDR3 reads TGTGCCAGCAGCTTAGATCTTGGCCCTTTTGAGCAGTACTTC. The chain uses TRBV11-2 and TRBJ2-7, with unresolved D. This CDR3 comprises 14 residues. Germline V lookup: CDR1 SGHAT, CDR2 FQNNGV. Between the trimmed V and J ends, which lost 0 bases and 7 bases, there was a span of 13 bases.

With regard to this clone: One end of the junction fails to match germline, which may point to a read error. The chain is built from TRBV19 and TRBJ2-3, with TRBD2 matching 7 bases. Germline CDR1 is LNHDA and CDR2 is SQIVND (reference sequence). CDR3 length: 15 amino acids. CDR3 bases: TGTGCCACTAGTCCCGCGGGAGTCACGACATCAGCGCAGTATTTT. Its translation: CATSPAGVTTSAQYF.

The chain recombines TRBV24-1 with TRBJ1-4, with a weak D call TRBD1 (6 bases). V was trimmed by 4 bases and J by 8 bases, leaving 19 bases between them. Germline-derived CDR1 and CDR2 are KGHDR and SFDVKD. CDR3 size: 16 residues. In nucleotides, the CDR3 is TGTGCCACCAGTGACCCTGCAGGGGTCGAGGGGGAAAAACTGTTTTTT. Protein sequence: CATSDPAGVEGEKLFF.

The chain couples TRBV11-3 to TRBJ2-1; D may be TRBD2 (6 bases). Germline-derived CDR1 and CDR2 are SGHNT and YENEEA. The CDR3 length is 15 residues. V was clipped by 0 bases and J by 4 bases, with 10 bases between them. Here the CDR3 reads CASSLDPGTYNEQFF. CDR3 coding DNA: TGTGCCAGCAGCTTAGACCCAGGGACTTACAATGAGCAGTTCTTC.

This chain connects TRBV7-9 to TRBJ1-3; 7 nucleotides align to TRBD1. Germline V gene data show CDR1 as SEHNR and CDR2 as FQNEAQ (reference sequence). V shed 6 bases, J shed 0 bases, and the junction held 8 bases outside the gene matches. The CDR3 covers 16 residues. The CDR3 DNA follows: TGTGCCAGCAGGAGGGGGACAGCCTCCTCTGGAAACACCATATATTTT. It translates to CASRRGTASSGNTIYF.